Following are 4 T cell receptor beta chains from one sample sequenced in a study of T cells in Graves' hyperthyroidism and ophthalmopathy. The TCR beta CDR3 regions underwent amplification using RNA transcripts as the source. TCR CDR3 underwent first-round RT-PCR with the HTBI primer set. TCRdb redid the calling of the multiplex PCR reads with MiXCR, one entry per CDR3 protein. The sample yields some 460,000 distinct CDR3 sequences, around 14% seen once. The sample consisted of blood. The receptors come from a woman aged 18-35 years with Graves' hyperthyroidism.

The rearrangement joins TRBV7-8 to TRBJ1-4; no clear D. The CDR3 covers 13 residues. Trimming pared 2 bases from V and 5 bases from J, leaving 6 bases between. Germline values: CDR1 SGHVS, CDR2 FQNEAQ. CDR3: CASSLRPNEKLFF. The CDR3 region has the DNA TGTGCCAGCAGCTTACGACCGAATGAAAAACTGTTTTTT.

This clonotype has ten or more counts. The CDR3 loop reads CSASGLLSSYEQYF. CDR3 sequence (DNA): TGCAGTGCTAGTGGCCTACTGAGCTCCTACGAGCAGTACTTC. The V and J genes are TRBV20-1 and TRBJ2-7, with D unresolved. V lost 3 bases to trimming and J lost 0 bases, with 12 bases between them. Germline loops: CDR1 DFQATT, CDR2 SNEGSKA (reference sequence). This CDR3 comprises 14 residues.

This clonotype was observed a few times. The chain carries TRBV5-1 and TRBJ2-1, with 9 bases lining up with TRBD1. Germline CDR1 reads SGHRS; CDR2 reads YFSETQ. V was clipped by 4 bases and J by 8 bases; unmatched bases: 10. The CDR3 is 15 residues long. The CDR3 sequence is CASSLGTGRDDEQFF. Written as DNA, the CDR3 is TGCGCCAGCAGCCTGGGGACAGGGAGGGACGATGAGCAGTTCTTC.

This chain connects TRBV6-2 or TRBV6-3 to TRBJ2-5, with 10 bases identical to TRBD2. The CDR3 spans 18 residues. V gave up 5 bases and J gave up 5 bases; unmatched junction bases: 17. Germline CDR1 MNHEY, CDR2 SVGEGT. As DNA, the CDR3 is TGTGCCAGCAGTCCCATCGGGGGAAGCGGGGGGGCCAGGGAGACCCAGTACTTC. This translates into CASSPIGGSGGARETQYF.